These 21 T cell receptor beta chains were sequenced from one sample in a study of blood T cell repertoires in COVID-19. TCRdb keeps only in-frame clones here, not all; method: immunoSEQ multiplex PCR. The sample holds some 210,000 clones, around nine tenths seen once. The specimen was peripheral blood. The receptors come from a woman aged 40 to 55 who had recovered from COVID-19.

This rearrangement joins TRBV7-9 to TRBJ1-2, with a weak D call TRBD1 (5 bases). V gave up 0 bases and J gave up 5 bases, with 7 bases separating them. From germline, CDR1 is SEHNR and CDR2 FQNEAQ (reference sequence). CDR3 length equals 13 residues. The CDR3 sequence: CASSLAGGYGYTF. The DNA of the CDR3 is TGTGCCAGCAGCTTAGCTGGGGGGTATGGCTACACCTTC. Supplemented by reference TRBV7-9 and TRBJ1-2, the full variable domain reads DTGVSQNPRHKITKRGQNVTFRCDPISEHNRLYWYRQTLGQGPEFLTYFQNEAQLEKSRLLSDRFSAERPKGSFSTLEIQRTEQGDSAMYLCASSLAGGYGYTFGSGTRLTVV.

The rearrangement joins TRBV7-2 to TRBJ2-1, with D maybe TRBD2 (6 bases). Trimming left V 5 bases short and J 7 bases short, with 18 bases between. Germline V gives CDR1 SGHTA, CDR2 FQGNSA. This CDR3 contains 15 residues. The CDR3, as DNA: TGTGCCAGCAGCATCATCGGCCTAGCGTGGAATGAGCAGTTCTTC. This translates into CASSIIGLAWNEQFF.

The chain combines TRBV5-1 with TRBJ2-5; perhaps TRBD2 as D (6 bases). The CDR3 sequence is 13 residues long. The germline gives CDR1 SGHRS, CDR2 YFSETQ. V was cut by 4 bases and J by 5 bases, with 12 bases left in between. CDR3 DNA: TGCGCCAGCAGCACGCGGGAATACGAGACCCAGTACTTC. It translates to CASSTREYETQYF.

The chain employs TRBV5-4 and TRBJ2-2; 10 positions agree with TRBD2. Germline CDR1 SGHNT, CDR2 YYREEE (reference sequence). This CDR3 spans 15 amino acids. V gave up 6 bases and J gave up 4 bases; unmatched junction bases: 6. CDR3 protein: CASTSSGSPTGELFF. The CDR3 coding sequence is TGTGCCAGCACCTCTAGCGGGAGTCCCACCGGGGAGCTGTTTTTT.

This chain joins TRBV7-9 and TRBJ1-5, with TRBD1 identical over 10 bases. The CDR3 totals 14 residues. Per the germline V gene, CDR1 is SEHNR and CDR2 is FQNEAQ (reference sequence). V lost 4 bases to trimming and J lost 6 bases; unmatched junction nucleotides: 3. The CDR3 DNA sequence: TGTGCCAGCAGCTCCGACAGGGGGCGTCAGCCCCAGCATTTT. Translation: CASSSDRGRQPQHF.

In DNA form, the CDR3 reads TGTGCCAGCAGCCAAGTGAACAGGGCGGATTCAACCGGGGAGCTGTTTTTT. This sequence encodes CASSQVNRADSTGELFF. The chain joins TRBV3-1 (or the pseudogene TRBV3-2) to TRBJ2-2; D is possibly TRBD1 (6 bases). This CDR3 is 17 amino acids long. V was clipped by 1 base and J by 5 bases, with 17 bases between them. Germline values: CDR1 LGHDT, CDR2 YNNKEL (reference sequence).

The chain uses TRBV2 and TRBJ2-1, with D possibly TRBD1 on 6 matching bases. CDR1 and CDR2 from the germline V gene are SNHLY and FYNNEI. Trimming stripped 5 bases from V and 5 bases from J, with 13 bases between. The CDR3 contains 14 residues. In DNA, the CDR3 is TGTGCCAGCAGTCACAGGGTTTACAACAATGAGCAGTTCTTC. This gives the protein CASSHRVYNNEQFF. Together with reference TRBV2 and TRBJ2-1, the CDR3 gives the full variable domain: EPEVTQTPSHQVTQMGQEVILRCVPISNHLYFYWYRQILGQKVEFLVSFYNNEISEKSEIFDDQFSVERPDGSNFTLKIRSTKLEDSAMYFCASSHRVYNNEQFFGPGTRLTVL.

CDR3 coding DNA: TGTGCCAGCAGTGAGGCGGCAGGGATCATTGAGGGGGTTCTTGATACGCAGTATTTT. As protein: CASSEAAGIIEGVLDTQYF. V gene TRBV2 combines with J gene TRBJ2-3; TRBD1 is a possible D gene (6 bases). Germline assignment: CDR1 SNHLY and CDR2 FYNNEI. V was trimmed by 3 bases and J by 6 bases, leaving 28 bases between them. This CDR3 comprises 19 residues.

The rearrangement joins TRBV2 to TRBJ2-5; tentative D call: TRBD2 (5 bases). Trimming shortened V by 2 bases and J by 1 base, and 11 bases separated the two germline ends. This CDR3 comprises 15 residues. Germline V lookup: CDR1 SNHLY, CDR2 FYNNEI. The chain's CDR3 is CASSERERPQETQYF. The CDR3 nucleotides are TGTGCCAGCAGTGAAAGGGAGAGGCCCCAAGAGACCCAGTACTTC.

CDR3 loop: CARKGQPNNEQFF. CDR3 DNA: TGTGCCAGAAAGGGACAGCCTAACAATGAGCAGTTCTTC. This sequence joins TRBV2 and TRBJ2-1; 7 bases align to TRBD1. The CDR3 runs 13 residues. V trimming: 9 bases; J trimming: 5 bases; junction bases outside the gene matches: 7. Per germline, CDR1 SNHLY and CDR2 FYNNEI.

CDR3: CASSPGSGSYNEQFF. CDR3 DNA: TGTGCCAGCTCACCAGGGAGTGGTTCCTACAATGAGCAGTTCTTC. The V call is TRBV18, the J call TRBJ2-1; D possibly corresponds to TRBD2 (5 bases). The CDR3 is made up of 15 amino acids. Trimming took 2 bases from V and 1 from J, leaving 9 bases between them. Germline V gives CDR1 KGHSH, CDR2 LQKENI.

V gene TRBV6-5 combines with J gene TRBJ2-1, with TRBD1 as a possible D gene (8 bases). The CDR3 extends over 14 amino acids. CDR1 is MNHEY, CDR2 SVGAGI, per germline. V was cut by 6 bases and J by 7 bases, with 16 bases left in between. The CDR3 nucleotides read TGTGCCAGCAGACCACAGGGGGGGGTTAATGAGCAGTTCTTC. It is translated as CASRPQGGVNEQFF.

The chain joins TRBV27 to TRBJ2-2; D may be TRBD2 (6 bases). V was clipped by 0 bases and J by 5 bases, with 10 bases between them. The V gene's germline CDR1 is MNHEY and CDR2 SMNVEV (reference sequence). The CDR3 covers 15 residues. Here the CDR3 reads CASSLSKAGTGELFF. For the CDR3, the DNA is TGTGCCAGCAGTTTATCGAAGGCGGGGACCGGGGAGCTGTTTTTT.

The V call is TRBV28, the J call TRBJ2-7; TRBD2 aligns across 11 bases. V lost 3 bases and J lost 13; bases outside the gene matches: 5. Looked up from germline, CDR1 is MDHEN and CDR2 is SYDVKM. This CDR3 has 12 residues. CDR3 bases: TGTGCCAGCAGTTTTAGCGGGAGGGCTGGATACTTC. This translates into CASSFSGRAGYF.

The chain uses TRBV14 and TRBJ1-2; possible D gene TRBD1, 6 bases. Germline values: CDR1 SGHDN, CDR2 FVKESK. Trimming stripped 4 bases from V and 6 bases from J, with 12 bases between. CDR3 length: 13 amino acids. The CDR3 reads CASSRRTADGYTF. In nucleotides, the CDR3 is TGTGCCAGCAGCCGCCGGACAGCGGATGGCTACACCTTC.

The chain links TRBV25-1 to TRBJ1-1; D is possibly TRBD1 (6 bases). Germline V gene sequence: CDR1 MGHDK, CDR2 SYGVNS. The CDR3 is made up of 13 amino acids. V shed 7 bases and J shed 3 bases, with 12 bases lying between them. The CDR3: CASITGYDTEAFF. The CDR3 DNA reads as TGTGCCAGCATCACAGGGTATGACACTGAAGCTTTCTTT.

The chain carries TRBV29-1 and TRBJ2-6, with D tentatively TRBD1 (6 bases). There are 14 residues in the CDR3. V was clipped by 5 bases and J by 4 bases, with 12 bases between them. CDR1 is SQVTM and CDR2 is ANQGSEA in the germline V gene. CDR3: CSVPTGPGANVLTF. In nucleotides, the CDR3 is TGCAGCGTTCCTACAGGGCCCGGGGCCAACGTCCTGACTTTC.

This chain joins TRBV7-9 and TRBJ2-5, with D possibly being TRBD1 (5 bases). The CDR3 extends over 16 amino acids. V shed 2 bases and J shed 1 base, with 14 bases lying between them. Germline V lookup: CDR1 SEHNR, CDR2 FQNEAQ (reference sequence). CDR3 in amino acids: CASSLNPKGSQETQYF. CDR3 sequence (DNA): TGTGCCAGCAGCTTAAATCCAAAGGGGTCCCAAGAGACCCAGTACTTC. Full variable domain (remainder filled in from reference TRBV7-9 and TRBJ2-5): DTGVSQNPRHKITKRGQNVTFRCDPISEHNRLYWYRQTLGQGPEFLTYFQNEAQLEKSRLLSDRFSAERPKGSFSTLEIQRTEQGDSAMYLCASSLNPKGSQETQYFGPGTRLLVL.

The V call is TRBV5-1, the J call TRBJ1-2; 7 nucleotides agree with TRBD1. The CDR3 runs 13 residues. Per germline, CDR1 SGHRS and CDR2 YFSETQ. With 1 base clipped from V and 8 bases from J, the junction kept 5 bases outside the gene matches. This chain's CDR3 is CASSLTGETGYTF. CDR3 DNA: TGCGCCAGCAGCTTGACAGGGGAAACGGGCTACACCTTC. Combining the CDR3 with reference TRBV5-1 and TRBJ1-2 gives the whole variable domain KAGVTQTPRYLIKTRGQQVTLSCSPISGHRSVSWYQQTPGQGLQFLFEYFSETQRNKGNFPGRFSGRQFSNSRSEMNVSTLELGDSALYLCASSLTGETGYTFGSGTRLTVV.

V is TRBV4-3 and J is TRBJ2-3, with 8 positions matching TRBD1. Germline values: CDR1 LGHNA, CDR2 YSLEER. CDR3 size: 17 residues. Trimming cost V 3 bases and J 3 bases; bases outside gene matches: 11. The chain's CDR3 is CASSQRSTGVRTDTQYF. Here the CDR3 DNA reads TGCGCCAGCAGCCAGCGTTCGACAGGGGTTAGAACAGATACGCAGTATTTT.

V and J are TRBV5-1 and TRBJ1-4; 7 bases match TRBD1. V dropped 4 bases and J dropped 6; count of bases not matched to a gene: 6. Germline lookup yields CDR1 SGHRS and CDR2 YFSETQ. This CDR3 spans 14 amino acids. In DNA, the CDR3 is TGCGCCAGCAGCCCGGGACAGACTTATGAAAAACTGTTTTTT. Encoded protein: CASSPGQTYEKLFF. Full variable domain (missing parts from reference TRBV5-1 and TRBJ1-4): KAGVTQTPRYLIKTRGQQVTLSCSPISGHRSVSWYQQTPGQGLQFLFEYFSETQRNKGNFPGRFSGRQFSNSRSEMNVSTLELGDSALYLCASSPGQTYEKLFFGSGTQLSVL.